The T cell receptor (beta chain) under discussion was sequenced for a study of T cells in Graves' hyperthyroidism and ophthalmopathy. Disease lasting under 3 months, a NOSPECS grade of at least 4, and a Clinical Activity Score of at least 3 were features of the ophthalmopathy patients. Comment on this clonotype: Its antigen is unidentified. A much larger clone lies one base from this, so it may be a read error.

TCR beta CDR3 regions were amplified from RNA transcripts. In the first-round RT-PCR of the TCR CDR3, the HTBI primer set was used. One entry per CDR3 protein results from TCRdb running MiXCR on the multiplex PCR reads. The sample includes fewer than 700,000 distinct CDR3 sequences, 17% of them seen just once. Whole-study findings and limits: From stable hyperthyroidism, ophthalmopathy was separated by a 13 V-J model. The model's output predicted ophthalmopathy at a median of 6.5 months prior to onset.

The sample taken for sequencing was blood. The sequence was obtained from a young woman with Graves' ophthalmopathy.

DNA of the CDR3: TGTGCCACCAGCAGAGATGAGAGGGGGGCGAGGAACACTGAAGCTTTCTTT. As protein: CATSRDERGARNTEAFF. V gene TRBV15 combines with J gene TRBJ1-1, with a weak D call TRBD1 (6 bases). V lost 0 bases and J 1 base, leaving 15 bases between the germline ends. The CDR3 is 17 amino acids. Looked up from germline, CDR1 is LNHNV and CDR2 is YYDKDF (reference sequence).